The source of this TCR beta chain is a study of T cells in Graves' hyperthyroidism and ophthalmopathy. This clonotype was observed many times. Amplification yielded TCR beta CDR3 regions, with RNA transcripts as the source. The HTBI set primed first-round TCR CDR3 RT-PCR. TCRdb re-called the multiplex PCR reads through MiXCR, storing one row per CDR3 protein. The top ten hold around 7.7% of the sample, which has fewer than 550,000 distinct CDR3 sequences, roughly 14% seen once. Used for diagnoses were clinical symptoms, serum thyroxine and TRAb, thyroid ultrasound and orbital computed tomography. The PBMCs studied were ones that came from roughly 9.1 ml fresh peripheral blood. Germline CDR1 SGHNT, CDR2 YENEEA. The V end was cut by 6 bases, the J end by 9 bases, with 10 bases between. The length of the CDR3 is 11 residues.

This clonotype was sampled from a woman between 18 and 29 years old with Graves' hyperthyroidism. The sequenced sample consisted of blood. J is TRBJ2-3 and V is TRBV11-3, with D maybe TRBD1 (6 bases). CDR3 coding DNA: TGTGCCAGCAGTCAAGACAGGACGCAGTATTTT. This translates into CASSQDRTQYF.